Sequencing of this TCR beta chain was carried out in a study of T cells in Graves' hyperthyroidism and ophthalmopathy. Study-wide points: Most thyroid-expanded clonotypes above 0.001 were also found in blood.

The study included ophthalmopathy patients with Clinical Activity Score at least 3, NOSPECS grade at least 4 and duration under 3 months. Germline V gene sequence: CDR1 MDHEN, CDR2 SYDVKM. Trimming cost V 7 bases and J 2 bases, with 9 bases left between them. The CDR3 contains 12 residues. This clonotype was found many times. No antigen is known for it. TCR beta CDR3 sequences were amplified from RNA transcripts. HTBI primers were used for first-round RT-PCR of the TCR CDR3. TCRdb independently ran MiXCR on the multiplex PCR reads; one entry per CDR3 protein. The sample records around 600,000 distinct CDR3 sequences, roughly 15% being singletons.

The receptor comes from a woman aged 50 to 65 with Graves' ophthalmopathy. The sequenced material came from blood. The chain couples TRBV28 to TRBJ2-7, with D hard to call. CDR3: CASMRDTYEQYF. In DNA, the CDR3 is TGTGCCAGCATGCGAGACACCTACGAGCAGTACTTC.